These 17 T cell receptor beta chains were all obtained from the same sample, sequenced in a study of shared clonotypes between healthy human individuals. Generated by immunoSEQ multiplex PCR, the TCRdb table keeps only in-frame clones and is missing some. The repertoire includes over 400,000 clones, 81% of them detected once, and about 13% sits in the top ten. The source material was PBMCs. These receptors were taken from a woman aged 40 to 50 in good health. Some clones in this sample may be carry-over from other donors' samples.

The chain uses TRBV18 and TRBJ2-6; D is possibly TRBD1 (7 bases). Per the germline V gene, CDR1 is KGHSH and CDR2 is LQKENI. The CDR3 has 17 amino acids. V shed 3 bases and J shed 2 bases, with 14 bases lying between them. The chain's CDR3 is CASSPTGTGAGANVLTF. In nucleotides, the CDR3 is TGTGCCAGCTCACCGACAGGGACGGGGGCTGGGGCCAACGTCCTGACTTTC.

V gene TRBV7-2 combines with J gene TRBJ2-2; D is undetermined. Germline CDR1 reads SGHTA; CDR2 reads FQGNSA. V was clipped by 1 base and J by 4 bases, with 10 bases between them. The CDR3 is 15 residues long. The CDR3 bases are TGTGCCAGCAGCTTAGACGGTGGGTTCACCGGGGAGCTGTTTTTT. Protein product: CASSLDGGFTGELFF.

V and J are TRBV7-2 and TRBJ1-2, with TRBD1 identical over 7 bases. The germline V gene has CDR1 SGHTA and CDR2 FQGNSA. The CDR3 extends over 15 amino acids. The trim removed 2 bases at V and 3 bases at J, leaving 6 bases unmatched. This CDR3 reads CASSLRRTGDYGYTF. DNA for the CDR3: TGTGCCAGCAGCTTACGAAGGACAGGTGACTATGGCTACACCTTC.

This clone was found many times. J is TRBJ2-5 and V is TRBV18, with D maybe TRBD1 (5 bases). The J call is uncertain, as TRBJ2-7 better fits the DNA end. There are 13 residues in the CDR3. Germline CDR1 KGHSH, CDR2 LQKENI. The DNA for the CDR3 is TGTGCCAGCTCACCAAACACAGGCTACGAGCAGTACTTC. The encoded protein is CASSPNTGYEQYF.

A remark on this clone: One base separates it from a far larger clone, so it is likely a read error. Other DNA sequences in the sample encode the same CDR3. The CDR3 nucleotides are TGTGCCAGCAGCGTCGGGCTAGCGGGAGAGCAGTACTTC. Protein product: CASSVGLAGEQYF. The chain carries TRBV9 and TRBJ2-7; 9 bases match TRBD2. CDR1 is SGDLS, CDR2 YYNGEE, per germline. The V segment lost 2 bases and the J segment 7 bases; nucleotides outside the gene matches: 4. The CDR3 is 13 residues long. Variable domain in full (rest from reference TRBV9 and TRBJ2-7): DSGVTQTPKHLITATGQRVTLRCSPRSGDLSVYWYQQSLDQGLQFLIQYYNGEERAKGNILERFSAQQFPDLHSELNLSSLELGDSALYFCASSVGLAGEQYFGPGTRLTVT.

This sequence joins TRBV7-9 and TRBJ2-7, with a possible D match to TRBD2 (5 bases). The CDR3 totals 13 residues. Germline V gene data show CDR1 as SEHNR and CDR2 as FQNEAQ (reference sequence). Trimming took 3 bases from V and 6 from J, leaving 12 bases between them. The CDR3 here is CASSFVGEAEQYF. DNA of the CDR3: TGTGCCAGCAGCTTTGTGGGAGAGGCCGAGCAGTACTTC.

The V gene is TRBV5-6, the J gene TRBJ1-2; D is undetermined. From germline, CDR1 is SGHDT and CDR2 YYEEEE. The ends were cut back, 7 bases at V and 8 bases at J, with 15 bases in the middle. There are 12 residues in the CDR3. This chain's CDR3 is CASGRQSWGYTF. CDR3 DNA sequence: TGTGCCAGCGGACGTCAAAGCTGGGGCTACACCTTC.

This clone was seen just once. With only one base between it and a far larger clone, this is likely a read error. Other DNA variants within this sample encode the same CDR3. The V and J genes are TRBV4-3 and TRBJ2-7; weak D call: TRBD2 (5 bases). The CDR3 runs to 15 residues. Germline loops: CDR1 LGHNA, CDR2 YSLEER. The CDR3 nucleotides are TGCGCTAGCAGCCAAGAGAGCGGCGAGTACTACGAGCAGTACTTC. Encoded protein: CASSQESGEYYEQYF.

The chain combines TRBV19 with TRBJ2-2; 11 positions agree with TRBD2. Germline CDR1 reads LNHDA; CDR2 reads SQIVND (reference sequence). Trimming at V came to 7 bases and at J to 5 bases, leaving 6 bases not matched to a gene. The CDR3 spans 15 residues. The DNA of the CDR3 is TGTGCCAGTACTGGACTAGCGGGCATTACCGGGGAGCTGTTTTTT. Protein: CASTGLAGITGELFF.

V is TRBV11-3 and J is TRBJ2-3; 7 nucleotides match TRBD2. V lost 2 bases to trimming and J lost 4 bases; unmatched junction nucleotides: 9. The germline V gene encodes CDR1 SGHNT and CDR2 YENEEA. CDR3 size: 16 residues. The CDR3 bases are TGTGCCAGCAGCTTATTCGGCGGGAGCGCAGCAGATACGCAGTATTTT. It translates to CASSLFGGSAADTQYF.

For the CDR3, the DNA is TGTGCCAGCTCTCTCGGTGCGGAAAGACGCACAGATACGCAGTATTTT. Translated: CASSLGAERRTDTQYF. The chain employs TRBV18 and TRBJ2-3; D not resolved. The ends were cut back, 6 bases at V and 1 base at J, with 17 bases in the middle. CDR3 length: 16 residues. The germline gives CDR1 KGHSH, CDR2 LQKENI. Supplemented by reference TRBV18 and TRBJ2-3, the full variable domain reads NAGVMQNPRHLVRRRGQEARLRCSPMKGHSHVYWYRQLPEEGLKFMVYLQKENIIDESGMPKERFSAEFPKEGPSILRIQQVVRGDSAAYFCASSLGAERRTDTQYFGPGTRLTVL.

This chain links TRBV30 with TRBJ1-5; D is undetermined. This CDR3 contains 13 residues. CDR1 and CDR2 from the germline V gene are GTSNPN and SVGIG (reference sequence). Trimming shortened V by 0 bases and J by 5 bases, and 8 bases separated the two germline ends. CDR3 amino acids: CAWSVREDQPQHF. The CDR3 bases are TGTGCCTGGAGTGTTCGAGAGGATCAGCCCCAGCATTTT.

The chain links TRBV5-1 to TRBJ2-2, with D maybe TRBD1 (5 bases). Germline CDR1 is SGHRS and CDR2 is YFSETQ. V lost 0 bases and J lost 0, with 6 bases in between. This CDR3 spans 15 amino acids. The CDR3 coding sequence is TGCGCCAGCAGCTTGGAGGGGCCGAACACCGGGGAGCTGTTTTTT. Residues: CASSLEGPNTGELFF.

This clone was seen ten or more times. The J gene is TRBJ1-1, the V gene TRBV6-7; D is uncertain. TRBV6-7 is an ORF, and what it does is uncertain. There are 12 residues in the CDR3. Trimming cost V 5 bases and J 4 bases, with 8 bases left between them. In DNA form, the CDR3 reads TGTGCCAGCAGTATTCGTGGCACTGAAGCTTTCTTT. It is translated as CASSIRGTEAFF.

The CDR3 reads CASSVELGPEAFF. In DNA form, the CDR3 reads TGTGCCAGCAGCGTAGAGTTAGGACCTGAAGCTTTCTTT. The rearrangement joins TRBV9 to TRBJ1-1, with D unresolved. This CDR3 contains 13 residues. Germline CDR1 is SGDLS and CDR2 is YYNGEE. V was clipped by 0 bases and J by 6 bases, with 9 bases between them.

The gene calls are TRBV5-1 and TRBJ2-7; D may correspond to TRBD1 or TRBD2 (6 bases each). Per germline, CDR1 SGHRS and CDR2 YFSETQ. Trimming shortened V by 0 bases and J by 4 bases, and 20 bases separated the two germline ends. The CDR3 length is 17 residues. CDR3: CASSLAPLGRGAYEQYF. The CDR3 DNA follows: TGCGCCAGCAGCTTGGCACCCCTTGGAAGGGGGGCATACGAGCAGTACTTC.

Ten or more counts support this clone. CDR3 region: CASSLQGPGYEQYF. In nucleotides, the CDR3 is TGTGCCAGCAGTTTACAGGGGCCGGGCTACGAGCAGTACTTC. The chain couples TRBV28 to TRBJ2-7; maybe TRBD1 (6 bases). The germline V gene has CDR1 MDHEN and CDR2 SYDVKM. Trimming removed 2 bases from V and 3 bases from J, with 11 bases in between. The CDR3 length is 14 residues.